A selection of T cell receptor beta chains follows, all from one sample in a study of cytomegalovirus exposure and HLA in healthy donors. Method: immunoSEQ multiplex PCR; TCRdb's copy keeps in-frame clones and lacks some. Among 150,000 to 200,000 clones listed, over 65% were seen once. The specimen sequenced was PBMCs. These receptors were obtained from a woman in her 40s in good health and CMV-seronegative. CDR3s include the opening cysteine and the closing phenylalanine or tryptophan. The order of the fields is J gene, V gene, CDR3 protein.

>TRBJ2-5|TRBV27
CASKRDPQGEETQYF
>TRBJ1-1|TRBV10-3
CAISDPPGGNTEAFF
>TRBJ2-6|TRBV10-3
CANRGLASSGANVLTF
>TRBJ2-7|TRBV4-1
CASSQNPTVTAYEQYF
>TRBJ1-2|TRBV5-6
CASSLVLSYGYTF
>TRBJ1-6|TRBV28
CASSYILQGYENSPLHF
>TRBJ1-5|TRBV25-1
CASSEWGHRGEGQPQHF
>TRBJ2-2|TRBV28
CASSLRGSTGELFF
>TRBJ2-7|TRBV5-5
CASSLAGRRGYEQYF
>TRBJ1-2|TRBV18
CASSPPLDSSGYTF
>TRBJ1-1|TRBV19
CASRGQPNTEAFF
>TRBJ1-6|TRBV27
CASSLARDFQSSYNSPLHF
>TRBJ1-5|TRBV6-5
CASSPWDRGQPQHF
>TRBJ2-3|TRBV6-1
CASTLAGGTTDTQYF
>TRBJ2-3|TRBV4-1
CASSGGQGKGSTDTQYF
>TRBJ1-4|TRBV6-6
CASSYSQRNEKLFF
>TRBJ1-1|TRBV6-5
CASRLGLWDTEAFF
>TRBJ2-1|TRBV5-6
CASSGGTGFLYNEQFF
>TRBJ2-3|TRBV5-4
CASSRETDTQYF
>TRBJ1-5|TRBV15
CATSRVVSVRGLQPQHF
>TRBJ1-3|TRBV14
CASSQSGSGNTIYF
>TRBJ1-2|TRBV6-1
CASTPGTGVNYGYTF
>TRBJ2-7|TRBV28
CASSLFGGGGARNEQYF
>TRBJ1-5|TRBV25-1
CASSEWGDNQPQHF
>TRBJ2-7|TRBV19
CASSSGQGYEQYF
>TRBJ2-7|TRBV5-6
CASSYLRTEQYF
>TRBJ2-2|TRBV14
CASSSRETGRPNTGELFF
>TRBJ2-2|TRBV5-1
CASSSSLTGKTGELFF
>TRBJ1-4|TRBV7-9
CASSLQSGNEKLFF
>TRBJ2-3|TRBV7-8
CASSLVTSGGADTQYF
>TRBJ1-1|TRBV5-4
CASSAGLQNTEAFF
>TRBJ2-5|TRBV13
CASSPRDSYQETQYF
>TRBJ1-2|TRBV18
CASSPDRGRMRGYTF
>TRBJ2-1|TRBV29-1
CSVDLLAGVVMDEQFF
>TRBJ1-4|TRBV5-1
CASSPAESTNEKLFF
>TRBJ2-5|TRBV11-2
CASSGYRGGETQYF
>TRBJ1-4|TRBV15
CATGNANEKLFF
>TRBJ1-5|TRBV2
CASSGQGGIQPQHF
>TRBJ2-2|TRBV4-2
CASSQPITSGAPVGELFF
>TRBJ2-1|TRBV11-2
CASSPLDGEQFF
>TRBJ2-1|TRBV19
CASSDSGGSYNEQFF
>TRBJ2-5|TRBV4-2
CASSQGNGGVKETQYF
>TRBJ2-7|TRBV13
CASSLGRAKAYEQYF
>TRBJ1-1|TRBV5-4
CASSLLGHDATEAFF
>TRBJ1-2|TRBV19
CASSLYPGSNYGYTF
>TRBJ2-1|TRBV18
CASSLAGSSYNEQFF
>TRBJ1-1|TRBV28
CASSLSGMVEAFF
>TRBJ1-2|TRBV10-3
CAISVEEGYGYTF
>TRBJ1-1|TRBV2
CASTVRPGLRNTEAFF
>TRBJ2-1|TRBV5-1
CASRSTGTSANEQFF
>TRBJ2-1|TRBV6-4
CASSELAGAYNEQFF
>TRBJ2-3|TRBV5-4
CASSGDYGTDTQYF
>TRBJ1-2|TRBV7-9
CASSPRVLGYTF
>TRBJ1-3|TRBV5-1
CASSPDSTGNTIYF
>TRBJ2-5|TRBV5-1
CASSLSWGQGETQYF
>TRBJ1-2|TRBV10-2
CASSGQGISLTMLNYGYTF
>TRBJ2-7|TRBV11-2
CASSSDRGRMYEQYF
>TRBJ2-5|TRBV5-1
CASSHATGRETQYF